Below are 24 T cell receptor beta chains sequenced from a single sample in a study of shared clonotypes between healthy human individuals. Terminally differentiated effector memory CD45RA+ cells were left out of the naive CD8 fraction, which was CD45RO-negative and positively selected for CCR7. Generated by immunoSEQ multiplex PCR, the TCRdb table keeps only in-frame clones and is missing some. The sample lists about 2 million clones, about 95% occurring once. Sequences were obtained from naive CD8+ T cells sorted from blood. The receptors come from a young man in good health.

The CDR3 spells CASSSLLNTEAFF. The CDR3 DNA reads TGTGCCAGCAGTTCCCTTTTAAACACTGAAGCTTTCTTT. The rearrangement joins TRBV27 to TRBJ1-1, with no clear D. Per the germline V gene, CDR1 is MNHEY and CDR2 is SMNVEV (reference sequence). This CDR3 contains 13 residues. Trimming removed 4 bases at V and 2 bases at J, with 8 bases between.

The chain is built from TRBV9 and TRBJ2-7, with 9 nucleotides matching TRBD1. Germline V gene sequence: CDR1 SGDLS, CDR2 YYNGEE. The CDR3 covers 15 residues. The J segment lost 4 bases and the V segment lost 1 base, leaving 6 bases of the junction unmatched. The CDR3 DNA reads TGTGCCAGCAGCGTATACGGGACAGGGACTTACGAGCAGTACTTC. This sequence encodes CASSVYGTGTYEQYF.

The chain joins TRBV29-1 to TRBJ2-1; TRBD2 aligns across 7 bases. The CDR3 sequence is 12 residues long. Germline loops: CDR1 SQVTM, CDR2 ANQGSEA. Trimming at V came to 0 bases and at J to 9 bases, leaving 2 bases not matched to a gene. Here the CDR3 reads CSVEDLAVEQFF. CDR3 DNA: TGCAGCGTTGAAGATCTAGCGGTTGAGCAGTTCTTC.

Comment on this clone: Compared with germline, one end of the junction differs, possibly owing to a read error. CDR3 sequence: CASSSTLPPGELFF. As DNA, the CDR3 is TGTGCTAGCAGCTCTACGCTACCGCCCGGGGAGCTGTTTTTT. The J gene is TRBJ2-2, the V gene TRBV7-7, with D hard to call. The CDR3 contains 14 residues. Germline V lookup: CDR1 SSHAT, CDR2 FNYEAQ (reference sequence).

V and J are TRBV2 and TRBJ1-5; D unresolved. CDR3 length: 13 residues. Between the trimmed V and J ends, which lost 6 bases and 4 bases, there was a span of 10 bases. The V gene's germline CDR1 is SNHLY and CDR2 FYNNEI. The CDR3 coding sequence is TGTGCCAGCAGGGAACTATGGAATCAGCCCCAGCATTTT. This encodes CASRELWNQPQHF.

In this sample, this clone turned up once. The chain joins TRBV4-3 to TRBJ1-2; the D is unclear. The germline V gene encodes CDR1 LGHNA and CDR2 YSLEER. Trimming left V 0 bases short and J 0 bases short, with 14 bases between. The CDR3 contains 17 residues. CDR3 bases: TGCGCCAGCAGCCAAGAAACGAACGTAGTGGCTAACTATGGCTACACCTTC. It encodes CASSQETNVVANYGYTF.

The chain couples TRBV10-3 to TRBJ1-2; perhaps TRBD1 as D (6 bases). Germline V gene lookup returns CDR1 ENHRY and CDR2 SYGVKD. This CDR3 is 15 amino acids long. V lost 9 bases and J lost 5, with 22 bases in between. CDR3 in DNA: TGTGCCATAACACTAACCCGGGACAACGTGTATGGCTACACCTTC. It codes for CAITLTRDNVYGYTF.

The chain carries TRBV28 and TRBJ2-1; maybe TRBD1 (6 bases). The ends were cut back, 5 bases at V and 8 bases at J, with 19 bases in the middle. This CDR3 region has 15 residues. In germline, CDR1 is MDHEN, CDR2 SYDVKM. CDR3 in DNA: TGTGCCAGCAGTCCAACAGGGTCGGGCCCCGATGAGCAGTTCTTC. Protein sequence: CASSPTGSGPDEQFF.

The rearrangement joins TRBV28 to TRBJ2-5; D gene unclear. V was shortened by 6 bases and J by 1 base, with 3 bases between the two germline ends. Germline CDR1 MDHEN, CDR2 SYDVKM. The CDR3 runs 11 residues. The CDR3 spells CASRIQETQYF. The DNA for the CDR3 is TGTGCCAGCAGGATCCAAGAGACCCAGTACTTC. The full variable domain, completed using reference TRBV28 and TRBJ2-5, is DVKVTQSSRYLVKRTGEKVFLECVQDMDHENMFWYRQDPGLGLRLIYFSYDVKMKEKGDIPEGYSVSREKKERFSLILESASTNQTSMYLCASRIQETQYFGPGTRLLVL.

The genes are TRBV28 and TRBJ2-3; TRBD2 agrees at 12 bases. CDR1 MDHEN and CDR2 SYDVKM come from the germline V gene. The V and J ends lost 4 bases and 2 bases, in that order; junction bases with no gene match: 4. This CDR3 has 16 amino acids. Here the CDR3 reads CASSSGLAGPTDTQYF. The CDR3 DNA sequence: TGTGCCAGCAGTTCGGGACTAGCGGGCCCCACAGATACGCAGTATTTT. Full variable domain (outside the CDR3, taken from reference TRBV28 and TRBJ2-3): DVKVTQSSRYLVKRTGEKVFLECVQDMDHENMFWYRQDPGLGLRLIYFSYDVKMKEKGDIPEGYSVSREKKERFSLILESASTNQTSMYLCASSSGLAGPTDTQYFGPGTRLTVL.

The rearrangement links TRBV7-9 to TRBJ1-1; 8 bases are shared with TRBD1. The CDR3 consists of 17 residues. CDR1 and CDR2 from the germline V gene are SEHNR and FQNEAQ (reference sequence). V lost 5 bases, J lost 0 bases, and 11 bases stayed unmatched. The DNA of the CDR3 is TGTGCCAGCAGCCGAATTGACAGGGGACTCATGAACACTGAAGCTTTCTTT. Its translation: CASSRIDRGLMNTEAFF.

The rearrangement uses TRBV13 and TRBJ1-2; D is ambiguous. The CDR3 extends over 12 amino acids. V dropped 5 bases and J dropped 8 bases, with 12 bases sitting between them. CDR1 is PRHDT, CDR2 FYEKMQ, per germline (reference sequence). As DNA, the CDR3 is TGTGCCAGCAGCAACTCGGGTGCCGGCTACACCTTC. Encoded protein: CASSNSGAGYTF.

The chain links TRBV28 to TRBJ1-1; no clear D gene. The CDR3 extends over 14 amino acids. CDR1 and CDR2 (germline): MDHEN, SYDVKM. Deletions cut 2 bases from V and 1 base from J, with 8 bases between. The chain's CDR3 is CASSLLGKNTEAFF. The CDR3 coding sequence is TGTGCCAGCAGTTTACTCGGGAAGAACACTGAAGCTTTCTTT.

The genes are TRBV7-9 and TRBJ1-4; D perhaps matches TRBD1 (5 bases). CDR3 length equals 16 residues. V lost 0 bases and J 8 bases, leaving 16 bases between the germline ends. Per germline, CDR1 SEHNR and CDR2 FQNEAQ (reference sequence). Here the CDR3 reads CASSLALRVVEEKLFF. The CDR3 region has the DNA TGTGCCAGCAGCTTAGCGCTCAGGGTGGTTGAAGAAAAACTGTTTTTT.

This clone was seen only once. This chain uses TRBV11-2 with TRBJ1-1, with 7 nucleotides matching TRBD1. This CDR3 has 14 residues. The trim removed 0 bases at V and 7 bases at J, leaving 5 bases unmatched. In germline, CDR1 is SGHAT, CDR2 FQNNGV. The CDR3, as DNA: TGTGCCAGCAGCTTAGATGGCCAGGGGGGTGAAGCTTTCTTT. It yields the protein CASSLDGQGGEAFF.

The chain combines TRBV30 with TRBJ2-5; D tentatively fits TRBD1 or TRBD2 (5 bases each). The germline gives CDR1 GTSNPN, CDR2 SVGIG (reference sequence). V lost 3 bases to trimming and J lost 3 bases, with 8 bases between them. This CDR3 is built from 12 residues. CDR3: CAWRGVEETQYF. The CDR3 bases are TGTGCCTGGAGGGGGGTGGAAGAGACCCAGTACTTC.

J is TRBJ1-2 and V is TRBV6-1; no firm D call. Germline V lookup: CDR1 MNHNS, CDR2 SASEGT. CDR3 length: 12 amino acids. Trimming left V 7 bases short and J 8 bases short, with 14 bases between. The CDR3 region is CASTDQPDGYTF. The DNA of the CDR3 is TGTGCCAGCACCGACCAGCCGGACGGCTACACCTTC.

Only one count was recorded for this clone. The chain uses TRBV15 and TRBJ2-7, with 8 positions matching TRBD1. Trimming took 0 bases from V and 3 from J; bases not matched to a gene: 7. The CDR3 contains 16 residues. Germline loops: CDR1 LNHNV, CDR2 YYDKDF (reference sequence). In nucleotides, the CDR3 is TGTGCCACCAGCAGAGATTCAGGGGGCTTTATCTACGAGCAGTACTTC. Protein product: CATSRDSGGFIYEQYF.

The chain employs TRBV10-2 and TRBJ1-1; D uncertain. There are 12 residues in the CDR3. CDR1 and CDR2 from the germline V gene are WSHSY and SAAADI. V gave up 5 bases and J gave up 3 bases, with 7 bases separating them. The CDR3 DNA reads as TGCGCCAGCAGTAAATGGGACACTGAAGCTTTCTTT. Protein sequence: CASSKWDTEAFF.

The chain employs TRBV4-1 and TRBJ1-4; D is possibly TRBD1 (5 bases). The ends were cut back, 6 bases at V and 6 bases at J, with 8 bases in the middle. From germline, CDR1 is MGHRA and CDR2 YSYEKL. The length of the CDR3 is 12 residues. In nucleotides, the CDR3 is TGCGCCAGCAGGGGGCAGGATGAAAAACTGTTTTTT. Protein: CASRGQDEKLFF.

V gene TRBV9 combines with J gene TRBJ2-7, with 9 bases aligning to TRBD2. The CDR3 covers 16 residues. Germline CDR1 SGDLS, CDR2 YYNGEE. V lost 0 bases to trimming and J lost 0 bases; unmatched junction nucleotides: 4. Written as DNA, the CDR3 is TGTGCCAGCAGCGTAGAAGCGGGGGGCCCCTCCTACGAGCAGTACTTC. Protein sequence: CASSVEAGGPSYEQYF.

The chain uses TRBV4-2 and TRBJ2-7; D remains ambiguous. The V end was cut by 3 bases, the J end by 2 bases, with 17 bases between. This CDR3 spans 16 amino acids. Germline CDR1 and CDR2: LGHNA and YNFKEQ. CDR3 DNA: TGTGCCAGCAGCCACGACACGGGCGGCACCCCCTACGAGCAGTACTTC. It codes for CASSHDTGGTPYEQYF.

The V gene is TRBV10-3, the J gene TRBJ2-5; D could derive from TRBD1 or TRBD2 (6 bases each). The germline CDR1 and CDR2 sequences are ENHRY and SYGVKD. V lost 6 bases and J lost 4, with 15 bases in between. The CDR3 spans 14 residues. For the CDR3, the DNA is TGTGCCATCAGCGTGCCGGGGGCCCCAGAGACCCAGTACTTC. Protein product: CAISVPGAPETQYF.

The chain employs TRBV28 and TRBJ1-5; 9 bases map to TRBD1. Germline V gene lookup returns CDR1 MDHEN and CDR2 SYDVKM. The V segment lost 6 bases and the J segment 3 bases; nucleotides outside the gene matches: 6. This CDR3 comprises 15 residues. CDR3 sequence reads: CASRPRTGANQPQHF. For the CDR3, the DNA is TGTGCCAGCAGGCCCCGGACAGGGGCCAATCAGCCCCAGCATTTT. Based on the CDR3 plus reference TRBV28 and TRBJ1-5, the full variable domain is DVKVTQSSRYLVKRTGEKVFLECVQDMDHENMFWYRQDPGLGLRLIYFSYDVKMKEKGDIPEGYSVSREKKERFSLILESASTNQTSMYLCASRPRTGANQPQHFGDGTRLSIL.